This TCR beta chain was obtained from a study of blood T cell repertoires in COVID-19. Study-level information: PBMCs, B-cell-depleted T cells, or T cells provided the cDNA or gDNA that made up the material.

After removal of 1 base from V and 9 bases from J, the junction contained 3 bases not matched to a gene. The V gene's germline CDR1 is LGHDT and CDR2 YNNKEL (reference sequence). This CDR3 has 14 amino acids. This clone has a handful of counts. Other DNA sequences of this sample code for an identical CDR3. Symptom resolution, clearance, or two negative PCRs marked donors in Cohort 3 as recovered. Profiling relied on immunoSEQ multiplex PCR, and the TCRdb table lists in-frame clones only, not all of them. The sample yields 350,000 to 450,000 clones, about nine tenths seen once. This chain connects TRBV3-1 (or the pseudogene TRBV3-2) to TRBJ1-6; 7 positions match TRBD1. This clonotype originated in a woman between 25 and 40 years old who had recovered from COVID-19. Sequenced input: PBMCs or T cells enriched from blood (not recorded which). The CDR3: CASSQGQGGSPLHF. The CDR3 DNA follows: TGTGCCAGCAGCCAAGGACAGGGCGGTTCACCCCTCCACTTT.